The T cell receptor beta chain under discussion was sequenced for a study of sequential checkpoint blockade in melanoma (dated 2019 in TCRdb). Describing the broader study: Patients were assigned by 1:1 randomization to either first-line nivolumab followed by ipilimumab (arm A) or ipilimumab followed by nivolumab (arm B). Maintenance nivolumab came after each of the two trial sequences. DNA from about 90 melanoma tumor samples collected before treatment underwent TCRbeta immunosequencing. About two dozen patients had matched tumor biopsies taken before treatment and at week 13, after single-agent nivolumab (arm A) or ipilimumab (arm B). The same lesion was the source of 75% to 90% of the matched pre- and post-treatment tumor biopsy pairs. On the study overall, not on this receptor specifically: The model for predicting response that combines TCR metrics with mutation burden needs to be validated in larger, independent patient cohorts. Within-arm analyses of tumor T-cell fraction were constrained by small sample sizes and reduced statistical power. Clinical benefit was about 30 times more likely to be achieved by patients whose tumor T-cell fraction and clonality increased by week 13. In the nivolumab-first arm (arm A), an association was found between pretreatment tumor TIL clonality and response (P = .04). Tumor T-cell fraction and clonality correlated with PD-L1 staining and CD8+ T-cell counts but not with mutational load.

This clone was counted only a few times. No cognate antigen has been identified for it. It has no much larger one-base neighbor in the sample; base qualities were not kept. The CDR3, from cysteine to phenylalanine, totals 15 residues. The kept DNA is CDR3 alone, 45 bases in frame from the first base. What this sample's treatment or condition label stands for: randomized to nivolumab then ipilimumab (arm A) or the reverse (arm B). No trial patient had received prior DNA-damaging chemotherapy. Samples came from patients with melanoma in CheckMate 064, a randomized, open-label phase II trial of sequential checkpoint blockade. Tumor TCR sequencing used genomic DNA from formalin-fixed paraffin-embedded (FFPE) tissue samples. TCRbeta CDR3 regions were immunosequenced from genomic DNA with the immunoSEQ Assay. Before high-throughput sequencing, genomic DNA was amplified using bias-controlled multiplex PCR. As for the authors' bioinformatics: To quantify the absolute abundance of each unique TCRbeta CDR3 region, the sequences were collapsed and filtered. Clonality, defined as 1 minus Pielou's evenness, was calculated using only productive rearrangements. To compute tumor T-cell fraction, TCRbeta template counts were normalized to usable DNA, with usable DNA estimated from several housekeeping genes. Clones with significantly greater frequencies in on-treatment versus baseline samples were identified using a previously published method. The clones in this table, taken by TCRdb from immuneACCESS, are in-frame only. Not every clone is retained; where verified, under half of the shortfall comes from an unresolved V gene, and the cause of the rest is unknown. V and J calls and clone size are those listed in that table; D and trimming were worked out from the DNA. This sample gives about 13,000 clones in total; 27% of them show up just once. Together, the top ten hold approximately 17% of the sample.

Here the chain combines TRBV1 and TRBJ2-1; the table's D call TRBD2 went unverified against the DNA. TRBV1 is marked as a pseudogene. The clonotype was recovered from a human donor with melanoma. The sample here was tumor tissue (inferred from file names), taken from a patient given nivolumab and ipilimumab in sequence. The CDR3 protein sequence reads: CASSTGLADYNEQFF. The bases are TGCGCCAGCAGCACGGGACTAGCGGATTACAATGAGCAGTTCTTC.